Below, one T cell receptor beta chain is given with its context. Its antigen is unidentified. This sample was included in a study of Graves' ophthalmopathy and Graves' hyperthyroidism. For the study at large: Pretreatment peripheral blood was obtained at initial diagnosis. General study points: Among thyroid clonotypes expanded above 0.001 frequency, most also appeared in blood.

Certain patients, namely those with other autoimmune diseases, uncontrolled infections, pregnancy or lactation, were excluded. PBMCs came from over 9.5 ml of fresh peripheral blood. The V gene's germline CDR1 is SEHNR and CDR2 FQNEAQ (reference sequence). The V and J ends lost 5 bases and 4 bases respectively, with 9 bases between them. The CDR3 loop spans 14 amino acids. Scientists amplified the TCR beta CDR3 regions from RNA transcripts. RT-PCR with HTBI primers came first, then second-round multiplex PCR. MiXCR, run by TCRdb on the multiplex PCR reads, gives a single entry per CDR3 protein. The data contain about 740,000 distinct CDR3 sequences, about 44% of them singletons.

The clonotype originates from an adult man with Graves' ophthalmopathy. Sequenced sample: peripheral blood. The V and J genes are TRBV7-9 and TRBJ2-6; D uncertain. The CDR3 bases are TGTGCCAGCAGCCTGACTCGGGGGGCCAACGTCCTGACTTTC. Its protein is CASSLTRGANVLTF.